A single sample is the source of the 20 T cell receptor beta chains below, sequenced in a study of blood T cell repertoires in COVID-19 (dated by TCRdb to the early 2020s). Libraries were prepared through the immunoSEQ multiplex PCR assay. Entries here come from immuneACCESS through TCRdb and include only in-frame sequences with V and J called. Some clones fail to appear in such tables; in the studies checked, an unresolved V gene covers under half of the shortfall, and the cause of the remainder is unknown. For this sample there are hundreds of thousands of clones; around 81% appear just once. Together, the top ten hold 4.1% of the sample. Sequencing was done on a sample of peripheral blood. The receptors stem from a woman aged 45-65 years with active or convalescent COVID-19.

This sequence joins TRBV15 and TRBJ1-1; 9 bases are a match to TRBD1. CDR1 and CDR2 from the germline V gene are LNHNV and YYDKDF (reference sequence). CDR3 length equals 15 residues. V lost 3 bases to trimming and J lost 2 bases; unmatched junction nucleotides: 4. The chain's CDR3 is CATSRGQGGNTEAFF. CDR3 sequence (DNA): TGTGCCACCAGCAGGGGACAGGGAGGTAACACTGAAGCTTTCTTT.

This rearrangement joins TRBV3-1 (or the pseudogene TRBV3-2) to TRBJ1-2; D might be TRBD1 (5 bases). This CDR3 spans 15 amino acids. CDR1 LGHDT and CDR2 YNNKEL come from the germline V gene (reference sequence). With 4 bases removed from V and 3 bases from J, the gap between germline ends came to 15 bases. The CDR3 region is CASSRRRQGDYGYTF. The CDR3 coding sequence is TGTGCCAGCAGCCGACGCCGGCAGGGCGACTATGGCTACACCTTC.

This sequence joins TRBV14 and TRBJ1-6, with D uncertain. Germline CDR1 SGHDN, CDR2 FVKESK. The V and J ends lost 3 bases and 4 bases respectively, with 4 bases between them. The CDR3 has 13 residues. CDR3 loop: CASSHKYNSPLHF. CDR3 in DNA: TGTGCCAGCAGCCATAAATATAATTCACCCCTCCACTTT.

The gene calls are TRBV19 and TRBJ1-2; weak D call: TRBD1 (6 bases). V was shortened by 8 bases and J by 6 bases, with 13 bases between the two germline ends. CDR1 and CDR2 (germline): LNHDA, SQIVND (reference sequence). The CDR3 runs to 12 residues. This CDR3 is CASGRGGDGYTF. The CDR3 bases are TGTGCCAGTGGTAGAGGGGGAGATGGCTACACCTTC.

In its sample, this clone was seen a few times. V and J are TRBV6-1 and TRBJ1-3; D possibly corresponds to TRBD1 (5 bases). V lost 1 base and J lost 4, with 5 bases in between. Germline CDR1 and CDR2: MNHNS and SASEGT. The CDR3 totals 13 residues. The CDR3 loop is CASSEGTGNTIYF. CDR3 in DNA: TGTGCCAGCAGTGAAGGGACAGGAAACACCATATATTTT.

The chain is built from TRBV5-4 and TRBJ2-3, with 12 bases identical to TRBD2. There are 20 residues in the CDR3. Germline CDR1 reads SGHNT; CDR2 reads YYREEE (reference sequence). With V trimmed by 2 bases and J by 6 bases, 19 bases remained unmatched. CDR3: CASSFERLAGVAGALDTQYF. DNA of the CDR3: TGTGCCAGCAGCTTTGAGCGACTAGCGGGAGTAGCTGGGGCTTTGGATACGCAGTATTTT.

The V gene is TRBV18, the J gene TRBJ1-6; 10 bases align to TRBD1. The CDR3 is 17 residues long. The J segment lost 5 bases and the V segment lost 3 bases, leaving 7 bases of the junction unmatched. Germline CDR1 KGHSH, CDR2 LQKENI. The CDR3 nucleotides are TGTGCCAGCTCACCGGACAGGGGGACGTGGAATAATTCACCCCTCCACTTT. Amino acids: CASSPDRGTWNNSPLHF.

The CDR3, as DNA: TGTGCCAGCAGCTTCGGCCAGGGGGCGAGCGAGCAGTACTTC. As protein: CASSFGQGASEQYF. This chain links TRBV7-9 with TRBJ2-7; 8 bases match TRBD1. Per the germline V gene, CDR1 is SEHNR and CDR2 is FQNEAQ (reference sequence). Trimming took 3 bases from V and 6 from J; bases not matched to a gene: 7. The CDR3 contains 14 residues.

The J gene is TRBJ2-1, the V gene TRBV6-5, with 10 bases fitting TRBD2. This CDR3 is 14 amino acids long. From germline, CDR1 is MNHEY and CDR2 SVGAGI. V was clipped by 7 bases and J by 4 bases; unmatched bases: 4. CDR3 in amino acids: CASTRSGRYNEQFF. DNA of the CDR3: TGTGCCAGCACCCGTAGCGGGAGGTACAATGAGCAGTTCTTC.

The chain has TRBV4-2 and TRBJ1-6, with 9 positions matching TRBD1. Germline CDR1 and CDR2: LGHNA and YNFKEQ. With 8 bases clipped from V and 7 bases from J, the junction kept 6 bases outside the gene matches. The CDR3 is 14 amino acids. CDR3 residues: CASSGTGTNSPLHF. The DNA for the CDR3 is TGTGCCAGCTCCGGGACAGGGACGAATTCACCCCTCCACTTT.

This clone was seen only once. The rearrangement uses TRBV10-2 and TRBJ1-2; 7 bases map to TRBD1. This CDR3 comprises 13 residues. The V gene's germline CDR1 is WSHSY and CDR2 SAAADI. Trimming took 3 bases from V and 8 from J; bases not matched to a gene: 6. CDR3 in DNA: TGCGCCAGCAGTGACGACAGGGTAGGAGGCTACACCTTC. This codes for CASSDDRVGGYTF.

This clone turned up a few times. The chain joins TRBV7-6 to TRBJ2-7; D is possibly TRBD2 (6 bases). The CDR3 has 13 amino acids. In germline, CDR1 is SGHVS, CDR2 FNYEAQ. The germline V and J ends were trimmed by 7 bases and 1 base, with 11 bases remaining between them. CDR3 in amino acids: CASIPGGSYEQYF. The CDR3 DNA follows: TGTGCCAGCATTCCCGGGGGATCCTACGAGCAGTACTTC.

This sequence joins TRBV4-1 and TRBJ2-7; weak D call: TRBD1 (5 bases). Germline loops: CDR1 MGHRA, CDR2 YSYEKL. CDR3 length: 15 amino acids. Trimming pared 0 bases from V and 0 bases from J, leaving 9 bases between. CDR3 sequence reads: CASSQDTGASYEQYF. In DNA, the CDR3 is TGCGCCAGCAGCCAAGACACTGGGGCCTCCTACGAGCAGTACTTC.

CDR3 sequence reads: CASSVLLQGARNQPQHF. The DNA for the CDR3 is TGTGCCAGCAGCGTTCTCCTACAGGGGGCACGAAATCAGCCCCAGCATTTT. The V and J genes are TRBV5-8 and TRBJ1-5; 9 bases are shared with TRBD1. With 4 bases clipped from V and 4 bases from J, the junction kept 12 bases outside the gene matches. Germline values: CDR1 SGHTS, CDR2 YDEGEE. CDR3 size: 17 residues.

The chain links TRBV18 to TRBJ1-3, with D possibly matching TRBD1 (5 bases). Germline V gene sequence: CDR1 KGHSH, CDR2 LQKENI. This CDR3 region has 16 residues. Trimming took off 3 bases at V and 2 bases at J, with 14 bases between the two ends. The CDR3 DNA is TGTGCCAGCTCACCGCTGGGGAAGGGGACTGGAAACACCATATATTTT. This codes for CASSPLGKGTGNTIYF.

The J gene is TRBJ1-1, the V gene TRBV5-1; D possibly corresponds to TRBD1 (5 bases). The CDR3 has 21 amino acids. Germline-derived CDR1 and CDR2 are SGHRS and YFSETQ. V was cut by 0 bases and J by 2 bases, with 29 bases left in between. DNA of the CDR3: TGCGCCAGCAGCTTGGGACTCCGGCCTCTTGGTATGGGACTTATAAACACTGAAGCTTTCTTT. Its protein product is CASSLGLRPLGMGLINTEAFF.

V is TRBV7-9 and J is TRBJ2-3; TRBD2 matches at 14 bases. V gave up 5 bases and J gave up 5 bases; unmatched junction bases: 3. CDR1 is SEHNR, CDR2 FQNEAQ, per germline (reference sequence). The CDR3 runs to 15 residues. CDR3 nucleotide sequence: TGTGCCAGCAGCCCCGGACTAGCGGGAGGAGATACGCAGTATTTT. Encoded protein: CASSPGLAGGDTQYF.

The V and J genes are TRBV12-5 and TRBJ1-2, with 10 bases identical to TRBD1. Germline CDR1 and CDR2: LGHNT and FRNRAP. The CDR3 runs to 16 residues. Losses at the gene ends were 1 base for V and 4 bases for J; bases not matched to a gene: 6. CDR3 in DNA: TGTGCTAGTGGTTTGGGCCCCTGGACAGGGGGCTATGGCTACACCTTC. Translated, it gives CASGLGPWTGGYGYTF.

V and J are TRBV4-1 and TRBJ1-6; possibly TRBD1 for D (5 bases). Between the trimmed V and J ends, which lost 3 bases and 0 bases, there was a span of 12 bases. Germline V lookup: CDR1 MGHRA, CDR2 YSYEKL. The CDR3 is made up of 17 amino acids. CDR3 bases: TGCGCCAGCAGCCAGGGGCTCGTCCCCTCCTATAATTCACCCCTCCACTTT. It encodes CASSQGLVPSYNSPLHF.

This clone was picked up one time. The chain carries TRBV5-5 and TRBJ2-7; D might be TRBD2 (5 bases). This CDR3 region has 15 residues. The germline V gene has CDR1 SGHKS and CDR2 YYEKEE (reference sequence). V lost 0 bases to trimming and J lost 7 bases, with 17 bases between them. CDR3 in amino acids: CASSLGGKASGEQYF. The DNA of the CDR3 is TGTGCCAGCAGCTTGGGCGGAAAGGCTTCGGGAGAGCAGTACTTC.